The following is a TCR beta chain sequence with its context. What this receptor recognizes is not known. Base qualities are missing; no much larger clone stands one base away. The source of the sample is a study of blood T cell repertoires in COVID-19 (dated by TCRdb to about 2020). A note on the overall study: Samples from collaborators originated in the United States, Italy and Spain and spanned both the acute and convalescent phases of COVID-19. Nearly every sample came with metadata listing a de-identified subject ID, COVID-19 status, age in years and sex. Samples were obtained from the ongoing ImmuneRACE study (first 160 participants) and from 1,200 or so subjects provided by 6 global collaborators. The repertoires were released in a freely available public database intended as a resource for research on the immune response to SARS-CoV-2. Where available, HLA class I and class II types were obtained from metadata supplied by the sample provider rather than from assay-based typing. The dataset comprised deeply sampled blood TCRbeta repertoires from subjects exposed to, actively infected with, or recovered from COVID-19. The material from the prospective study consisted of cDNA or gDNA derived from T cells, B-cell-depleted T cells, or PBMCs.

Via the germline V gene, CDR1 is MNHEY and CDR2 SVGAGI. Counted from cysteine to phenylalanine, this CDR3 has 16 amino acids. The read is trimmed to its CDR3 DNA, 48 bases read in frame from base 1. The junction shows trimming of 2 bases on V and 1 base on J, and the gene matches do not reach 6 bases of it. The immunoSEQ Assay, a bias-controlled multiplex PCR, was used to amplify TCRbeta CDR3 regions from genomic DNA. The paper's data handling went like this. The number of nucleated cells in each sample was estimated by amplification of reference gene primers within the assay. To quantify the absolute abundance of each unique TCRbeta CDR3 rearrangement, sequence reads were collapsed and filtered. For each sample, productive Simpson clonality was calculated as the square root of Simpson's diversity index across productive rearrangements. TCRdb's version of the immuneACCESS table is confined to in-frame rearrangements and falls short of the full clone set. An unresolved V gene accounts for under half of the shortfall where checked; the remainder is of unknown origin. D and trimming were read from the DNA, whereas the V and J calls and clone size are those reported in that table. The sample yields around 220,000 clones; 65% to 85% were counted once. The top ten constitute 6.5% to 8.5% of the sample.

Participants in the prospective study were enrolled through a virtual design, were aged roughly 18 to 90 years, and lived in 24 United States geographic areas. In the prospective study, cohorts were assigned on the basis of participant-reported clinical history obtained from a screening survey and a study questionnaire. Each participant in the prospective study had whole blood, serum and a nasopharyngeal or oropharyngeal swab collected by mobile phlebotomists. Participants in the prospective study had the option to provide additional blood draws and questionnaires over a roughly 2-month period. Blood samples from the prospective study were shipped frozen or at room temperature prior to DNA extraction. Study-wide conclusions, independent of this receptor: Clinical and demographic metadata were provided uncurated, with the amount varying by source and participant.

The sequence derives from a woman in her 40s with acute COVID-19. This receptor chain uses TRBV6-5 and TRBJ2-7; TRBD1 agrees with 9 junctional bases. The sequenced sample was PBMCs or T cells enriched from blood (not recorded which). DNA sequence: TGTGCCAGCAGTTACCCTTTGGGACAGGGTTCCTACGAGCAGTACTTC. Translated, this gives CASSYPLGQGSYEQYF.